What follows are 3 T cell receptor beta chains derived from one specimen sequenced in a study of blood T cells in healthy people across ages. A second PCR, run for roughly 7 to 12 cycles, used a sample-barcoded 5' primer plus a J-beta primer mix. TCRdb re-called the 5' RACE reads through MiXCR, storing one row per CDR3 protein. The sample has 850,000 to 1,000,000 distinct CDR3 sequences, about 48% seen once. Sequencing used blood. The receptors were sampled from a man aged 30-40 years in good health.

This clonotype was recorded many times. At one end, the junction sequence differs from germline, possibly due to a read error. The CDR3 here is CASSLGTVSYEQYF. The CDR3 DNA reads as TGTGCCAGCAGCCTGGGGACAGTCTCCTACGAGCAGTACTTC. V usage is TRBV5-1 and J usage is TRBJ2-7; TRBD1 aligns across 7 bases. Germline loops: CDR1 SGHRS, CDR2 YFSETQ. CDR3 size: 14 residues.

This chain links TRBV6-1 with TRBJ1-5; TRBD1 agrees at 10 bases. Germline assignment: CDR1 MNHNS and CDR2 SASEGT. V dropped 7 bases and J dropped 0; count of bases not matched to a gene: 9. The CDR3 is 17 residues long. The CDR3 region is CASTPTGTGASNQPQHF. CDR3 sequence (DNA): TGTGCCAGCACCCCCACGGGGACAGGGGCTAGCAATCAGCCCCAGCATTTT.

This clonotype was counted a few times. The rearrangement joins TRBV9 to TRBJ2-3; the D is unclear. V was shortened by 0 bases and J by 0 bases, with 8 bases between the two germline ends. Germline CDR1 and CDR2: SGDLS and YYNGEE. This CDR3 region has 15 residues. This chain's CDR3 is CASSVAGRSTDTQYF. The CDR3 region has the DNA TGTGCCAGCAGCGTAGCCGGACGGAGCACAGATACGCAGTATTTT.